A single T cell receptor beta chain is shown here with its context. The antigen is undetermined. The data derive from a study of T cell responses to AZD1222 COVID-19 vaccine. Broader study findings: Just a handful of AZD1222 recipients tested seropositive at baseline. Scientists sampled the repertoires only once the peak T cell response had passed.

CDR1 is SEHNR, CDR2 FQNEAQ, per germline (reference sequence). V lost 6 bases and J 1 base, leaving 6 bases between the germline ends. CDR3 length: 12 amino acids. Some clones are missing from TCRdb's copy, which holds only in-frame ones; the method was immunoSEQ multiplex PCR. The table has more than 95,000 clones, roughly 88% seen once; the top ten hold around 9.4%. The material sequenced was peripheral blood, taken on day 0 of AZD1222 vaccination. This clonotype was sampled from an adult in good health. The chain combines TRBV7-9 with TRBJ1-1; unclear D gene. CDR3 sequence reads: CASRRQNTEAFF. The CDR3, as DNA: TGTGCCAGCAGACGACAGAACACTGAAGCTTTCTTT. Based on the CDR3 plus reference TRBV7-9 and TRBJ1-1, the full variable domain is DTGVSQNPRHKITKRGQNVTFRCDPISEHNRLYWYRQTLGQGPEFLTYFQNEAQLEKSRLLSDRFSAERPKGSFSTLEIQRTEQGDSAMYLCASRRQNTEAFFGQGTRLTVV.